The 17 T cell receptor beta chains given below trace back to one sample, sequenced in a study of cytomegalovirus exposure and HLA in healthy donors. This PCR relied on a set of 60 Vbeta primers and 13 Jbeta primers. Assay: immunoSEQ multiplex PCR; the TCRdb copy retains only in-frame clones and omits some. The profile covers approximately 150,000 clones, with 60% to 85% appearing a single time and about 5.9% taken by the ten largest. The sequencing sample was made of PBMCs. Every receptor here comes from a man aged 45-65 years in good health and CMV-seropositive.

The gene calls are TRBV6-1 and TRBJ2-7, with TRBD2 matching over 12 bases. Germline trimming cut 3 bases from V and 4 bases from J; bases unmatched to any gene: 10. Germline CDR1 is MNHNS and CDR2 is SASEGT. This CDR3 is built from 17 residues. CDR3 bases: TGTGCCAGCAGTGAGCCCGCTCTAGCGGGAGGGACATACGAGCAGTACTTC. Translated, it gives CASSEPALAGGTYEQYF.

V is TRBV7-8 and J is TRBJ2-7, with D possibly TRBD2 on 5 matching bases. In germline, CDR1 is SGHVS, CDR2 FQNEAQ. The V gene lost 5 bases and the J gene lost 0 bases, with 20 bases spanning the gap. This CDR3 is built from 17 residues. Written as DNA, the CDR3 is TGTGCCAGCAGCAAAAACAACCCGGGGATTGTCTCCTACGAGCAGTACTTC. Protein: CASSKNNPGIVSYEQYF. The full variable domain, its missing parts supplied by reference TRBV7-8 and TRBJ2-7, is GAGVSQSPRYKVAKRGQDVALRCDPISGHVSLFWYQQALGQGPEFLTYFQNEAQLDKSGLPSDRFFAERPEGSVSTLKIQRTQQEDSAVYLCASSKNNPGIVSYEQYFGPGTRLTVT.

The J gene is TRBJ1-5, the V gene TRBV6-1; a possible D gene is TRBD1 (5 bases). CDR1 and CDR2 from the germline V gene are MNHNS and SASEGT. V was cut by 8 bases and J by 3 bases, with 11 bases left in between. The CDR3 runs 13 residues. CDR3: CASSGTYNQPQHF. The CDR3 DNA sequence: TGTGCCAGCTCGGGGACTTACAATCAGCCCCAGCATTTT.

V is TRBV9 and J is TRBJ2-5; TRBD1 aligns across 10 bases. The junction had 5 bases not matched to a gene; V was cut back by 4 bases and J by 2 bases. The CDR3 runs to 15 residues. Germline-derived CDR1 and CDR2 are SGDLS and YYNGEE. The DNA of the CDR3 is TGTGCCAGCAGCACCCGGGACAGGGGACAAGAGACCCAGTACTTC. Translating gives CASSTRDRGQETQYF.

The rearrangement links TRBV5-1 to TRBJ2-1; D gene ambiguous. From germline, CDR1 is SGHRS and CDR2 YFSETQ. CDR3 length: 14 residues. The V gene lost 0 bases and the J gene lost 5 bases, with 9 bases spanning the gap. The CDR3 reads CASSLAQVHNEQFF. Here the CDR3 DNA reads TGCGCCAGCAGCTTGGCGCAGGTCCACAATGAGCAGTTCTTC.

The J gene is TRBJ1-4, the V gene TRBV5-1; possibly TRBD1 for D (6 bases). The CDR3 consists of 14 residues. Looked up from germline, CDR1 is SGHRS and CDR2 is YFSETQ. Trimming left V 3 bases short and J 7 bases short, with 13 bases between. The CDR3 spells CASSSGEVGEKLFF. The CDR3 nucleotides are TGCGCCAGCAGCTCAGGGGAAGTCGGTGAAAAACTGTTTTTT. The entire variable domain, with the rest obtained from reference TRBV5-1 and TRBJ1-4, is as follows: KAGVTQTPRYLIKTRGQQVTLSCSPISGHRSVSWYQQTPGQGLQFLFEYFSETQRNKGNFPGRFSGRQFSNSRSEMNVSTLELGDSALYLCASSSGEVGEKLFFGSGTQLSVL.

The V and J genes are TRBV11-2 and TRBJ2-3, with D possibly matching TRBD1 (7 bases). V dropped 1 base and J dropped 2 bases, with 13 bases sitting between them. Looked up from germline, CDR1 is SGHAT and CDR2 is FQNNGV. The CDR3 loop spans 16 amino acids. The CDR3 DNA follows: TGTGCCAGCAGCTTAGCCAGGGGGGTGGTCACAGATACGCAGTATTTT. It translates to CASSLARGVVTDTQYF.

This chain joins TRBV6-5 and TRBJ1-2; 7 nucleotides match TRBD1. Germline lookup yields CDR1 MNHEY and CDR2 SVGAGI. After removal of 5 bases from V and 4 bases from J, the junction contained 7 bases not matched to a gene. The CDR3 spans 14 residues. Here the CDR3 reads CASSNRQGTYGYTF. Here the CDR3 DNA reads TGTGCCAGCAGTAACCGACAGGGCACCTATGGCTACACCTTC.

The rearrangement uses TRBV29-1 and TRBJ2-1, with D maybe TRBD2 (6 bases). V was pared by 5 bases and J by 6 bases, with 11 bases between. The CDR3 extends over 12 amino acids. Germline values: CDR1 SQVTM, CDR2 ANQGSEA. Here the CDR3 reads CSVLASSNEQFF. The CDR3 nucleotides are TGCAGCGTTCTAGCGTCGAGCAATGAGCAGTTCTTC.

V usage is TRBV6-5 and J usage is TRBJ2-7; D may be TRBD2 (6 bases). Germline-derived CDR1 and CDR2 are MNHEY and SVGAGI. The ends were cut back, 0 bases at V and 7 bases at J, with 16 bases in the middle. The CDR3 spans 15 residues. The CDR3: CASSYSRDGLGEQYF. The CDR3 coding sequence is TGTGCCAGCAGTTACTCGCGGGATGGCTTGGGGGAGCAGTACTTC.

The chain has TRBV28 and TRBJ1-2; D may be TRBD1 (6 bases). Germline values: CDR1 MDHEN, CDR2 SYDVKM. Trimming removed 6 bases from V and 4 bases from J, with 12 bases in between. This CDR3 spans 13 amino acids. The CDR3 nucleotides read TGTGCCAGCAGCCAACAGGGCGGCTATGGCTACACCTTC. Residues: CASSQQGGYGYTF.

The CDR3 region has the DNA TGTGCCAGCAGCCGTGGGGGGAGTCTGAACACCGGGGAGCTGTTTTTT. It translates to CASSRGGSLNTGELFF. The gene calls are TRBV5-4 and TRBJ2-2; D possibly corresponds to TRBD2 (6 bases). The CDR3 sequence is 16 residues long. Trimming took 4 bases from V and 1 from J, leaving 14 bases between them. Germline loops: CDR1 SGHNT, CDR2 YYREEE (reference sequence).

There are a few counts of this clone. The rearrangement joins TRBV4-2 to TRBJ2-1; 11 positions agree with TRBD2. After removal of 3 bases from V and 4 bases from J, the junction contained 8 bases not matched to a gene. The CDR3 spans 17 residues. From germline, CDR1 is LGHNA and CDR2 YNFKEQ. The CDR3 loop is CASSHSSGRTSYNEQFF. In DNA form, the CDR3 reads TGTGCCAGCAGCCATTCTAGCGGGAGGACTTCTTACAATGAGCAGTTCTTC.

V is TRBV28 and J is TRBJ2-7, with 9 positions matching TRBD2. The CDR3 is 14 amino acids. J gave up 6 bases and V 0 bases, and 3 bases lay outside the gene matches. Germline V CDR1 and CDR2: MDHEN, SYDVKM. CDR3 nucleotides: TGTGCCAGCAGTTTATGGGCGGGAGGGCGCGAGCAGTACTTC. It translates to CASSLWAGGREQYF.

The chain links TRBV30 to TRBJ2-2; 13 bases match TRBD2. Germline V CDR1 and CDR2: GTSNPN, SVGIG (reference sequence). V lost 3 bases to trimming and J lost 5 bases; unmatched junction nucleotides: 3. CDR3 length: 15 residues. This chain's CDR3 is CAWRPGLAGTGELFF. DNA for the CDR3: TGTGCCTGGAGGCCGGGACTAGCGGGGACCGGGGAGCTGTTTTTT.

The CDR3: CASSLTRNQPQHF. Here the CDR3 DNA reads TGTGCCAGCAGCTTGACTAGGAATCAGCCCCAGCATTTT. This sequence joins TRBV5-8 and TRBJ1-5; no clear D gene. The germline gives CDR1 SGHTS, CDR2 YDEGEE. V was clipped by 1 base and J by 4 bases, with 6 bases between them. The CDR3 extends over 13 amino acids. The entire variable domain, with the rest obtained from reference TRBV5-8 and TRBJ1-5, is as follows: EAGVTQSPTHLIKTRGQQATLRCSPISGHTSVYWYQQALGLGLQFLLWYDEGEERNRGNFPPRFSGRQFPNYSSELNVNALELEDSALYLCASSLTRNQPQHFGDGTRLSIL.

V gene TRBV7-9 combines with J gene TRBJ1-2; 7 nucleotides match TRBD1. The CDR3 runs to 14 residues. Germline V lookup: CDR1 SEHNR, CDR2 FQNEAQ (reference sequence). V was clipped by 0 bases and J by 5 bases; unmatched bases: 3. CDR3 nucleotide sequence: TGTGCCAGCAGCTTAGCGGGGGACAGTTATGGCTACACCTTC. This gives the protein CASSLAGDSYGYTF.